This TCR beta chain comes out of a study of T cells expressing NK-cell markers. Following a re-call of the 5' RACE reads, TCRdb has one entry per CDR3 protein and lacks DNA. The sample's table shows about 260,000 distinct CDR3 sequences. This clonotype originated in a woman between 18 and 70 years old in good health. Source material: blood T cells: a sorted CD56 or NKG2C T cell subset, CD4+ or CD8+ T cells, or bulk PBMC T cells (not recorded which).

This CDR3 reads CASSQSDSSRETQYF. The chain is built from TRBV16 and TRBJ2-5. The CDR3 consists of 15 residues. CDR1 is KGHSY and CDR2 is FQNENV in the germline V gene.